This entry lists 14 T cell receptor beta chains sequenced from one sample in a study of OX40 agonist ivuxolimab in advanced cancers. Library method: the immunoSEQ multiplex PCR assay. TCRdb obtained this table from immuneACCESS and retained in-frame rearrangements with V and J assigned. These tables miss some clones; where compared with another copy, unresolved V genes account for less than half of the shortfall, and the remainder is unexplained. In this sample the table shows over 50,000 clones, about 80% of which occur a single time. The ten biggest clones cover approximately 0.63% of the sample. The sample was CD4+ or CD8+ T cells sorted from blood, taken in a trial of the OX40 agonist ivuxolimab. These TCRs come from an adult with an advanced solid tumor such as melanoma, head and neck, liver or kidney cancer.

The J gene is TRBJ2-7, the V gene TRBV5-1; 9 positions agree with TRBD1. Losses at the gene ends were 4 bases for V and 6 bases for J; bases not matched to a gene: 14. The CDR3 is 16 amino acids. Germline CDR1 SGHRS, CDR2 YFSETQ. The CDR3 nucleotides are TGCGCCAGCAGCGTTGACGTTGGGACAGGGTTCGGCGAGCAGTACTTC. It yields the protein CASSVDVGTGFGEQYF.

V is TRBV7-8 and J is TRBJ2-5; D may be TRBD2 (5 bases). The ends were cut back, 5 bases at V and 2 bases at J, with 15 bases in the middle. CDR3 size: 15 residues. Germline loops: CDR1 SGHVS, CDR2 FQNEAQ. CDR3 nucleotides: TGTGCCAGCAGCCGAGGCCGGACGGGACAAGAGACCCAGTACTTC. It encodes CASSRGRTGQETQYF.

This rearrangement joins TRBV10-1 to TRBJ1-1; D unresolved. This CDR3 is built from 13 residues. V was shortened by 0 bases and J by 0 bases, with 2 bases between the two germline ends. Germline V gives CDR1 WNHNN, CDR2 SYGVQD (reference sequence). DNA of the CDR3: TGCGCCAGCAGTGAGTCTCTGAACACTGAAGCTTTCTTT. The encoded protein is CASSESLNTEAFF.

CDR3 protein: CASSLAPDSYNEQFF. DNA for the CDR3: TGCGCCAGCAGCTTGGCCCCAGACAGCTACAATGAGCAGTTCTTC. The chain uses TRBV5-1 and TRBJ2-1, with a weak D call TRBD1 (5 bases). Germline V gene sequence: CDR1 SGHRS, CDR2 YFSETQ. V was trimmed by 0 bases and J by 3 bases, leaving 10 bases between them. There are 15 residues in the CDR3.

The CDR3 nucleotides read TGTGCCAGCGGAACGGGACAAGGGCAAGAGACCCAGTACTTC. The encoded protein is CASGTGQGQETQYF. The genes are TRBV5-5 and TRBJ2-5; possibly TRBD1 for D (6 bases). The germline gives CDR1 SGHKS, CDR2 YYEKEE (reference sequence). V lost 7 bases and J 2 bases, leaving 15 bases between the germline ends. This CDR3 is 14 amino acids long.

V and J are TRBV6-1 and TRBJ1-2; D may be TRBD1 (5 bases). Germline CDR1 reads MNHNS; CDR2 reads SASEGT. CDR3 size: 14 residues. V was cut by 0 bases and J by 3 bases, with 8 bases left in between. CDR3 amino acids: CASSEARADYGYTF. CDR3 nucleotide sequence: TGTGCCAGCAGTGAAGCCAGGGCGGACTATGGCTACACCTTC.

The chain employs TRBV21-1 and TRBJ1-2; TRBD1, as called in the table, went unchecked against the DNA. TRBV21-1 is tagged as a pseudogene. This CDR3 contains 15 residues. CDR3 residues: CASSKDTRGTYGYTF. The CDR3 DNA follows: TGTGCCAGCAGCAAAGATACCAGGGGTACGTATGGCTACACCTTC.

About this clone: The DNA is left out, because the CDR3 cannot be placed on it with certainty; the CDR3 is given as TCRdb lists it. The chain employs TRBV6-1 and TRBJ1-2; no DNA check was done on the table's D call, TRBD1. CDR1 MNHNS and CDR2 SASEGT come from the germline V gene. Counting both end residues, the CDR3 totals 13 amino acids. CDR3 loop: CASILDSRYGYTF.

This CDR3 is CASSLISYNEQFF. The CDR3 DNA follows: TGTGCCAGCAGCTTAATCTCCTACAATGAGCAGTTCTTC. The chain employs TRBV7-3 and TRBJ2-1; D not certain. CDR1 SGHTA and CDR2 FQGTGA come from the germline V gene. Trimming removed 1 base from V and 0 bases from J, with 1 base in between. This CDR3 is 13 amino acids long. Filled out from reference TRBV7-3 and TRBJ2-1, the complete variable domain reads GAGVSQTPSNKVTEKGKYVELRCDPISGHTALYWYRQSLGQGPEFLIYFQGTGAADDSGLPNDRFFAVRPEGSVSTLKIQRTERGDSAVYLCASSLISYNEQFFGPGTRLTVL.

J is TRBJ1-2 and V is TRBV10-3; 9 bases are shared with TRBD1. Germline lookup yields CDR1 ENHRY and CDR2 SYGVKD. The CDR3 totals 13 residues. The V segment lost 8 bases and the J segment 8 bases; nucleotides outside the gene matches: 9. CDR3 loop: CAIGGWTGEGYTF. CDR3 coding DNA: TGTGCCATCGGAGGGTGGACAGGGGAAGGCTACACCTTC.

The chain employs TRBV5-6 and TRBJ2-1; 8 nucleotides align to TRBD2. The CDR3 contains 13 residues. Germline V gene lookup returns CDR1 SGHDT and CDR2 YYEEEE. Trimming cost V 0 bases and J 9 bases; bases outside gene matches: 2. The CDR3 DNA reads TGTGCCAGCAGCTTGGCTAGCGGGCTTGAGCAGTTCTTC. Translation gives CASSLASGLEQFF.

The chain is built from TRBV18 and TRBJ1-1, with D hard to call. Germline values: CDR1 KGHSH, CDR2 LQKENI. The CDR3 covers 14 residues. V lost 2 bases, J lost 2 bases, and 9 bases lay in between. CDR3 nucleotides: TGTGCCAGCTCACCAGGAATAATAAACACTGAAGCTTTCTTT. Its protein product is CASSPGIINTEAFF.

Here the CDR3 reads CASSLWVAYEQYF. The DNA for the CDR3 is TGTGCCAGCAGCTTGTGGGTAGCCTACGAGCAGTACTTC. J is TRBJ2-7 and V is TRBV5-5; D remains ambiguous. V lost 1 base and J 2 bases, leaving 7 bases between the germline ends. There are 13 residues in the CDR3. Germline CDR1 and CDR2: SGHKS and YYEKEE (reference sequence).

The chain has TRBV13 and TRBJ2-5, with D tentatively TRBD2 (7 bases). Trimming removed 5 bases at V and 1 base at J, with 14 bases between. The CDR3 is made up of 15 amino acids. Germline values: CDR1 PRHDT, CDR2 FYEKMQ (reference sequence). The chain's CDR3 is CASSRLGGAQETQYF. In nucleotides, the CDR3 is TGTGCCAGCAGCAGGTTGGGGGGGGCCCAAGAGACCCAGTACTTC.